Shown below are 2 T cell receptor beta chains from a single sample sequenced in a study of somatic mutations in cytotoxic T cells in rheumatoid arthritis. TCRdb's copy holds only in-frame clones and misses some; the assay was immunoSEQ multiplex PCR. The sample lists just under 7,500 clones, 75% to 90% occurring once. Sequenced: CD8+ T cells sorted from blood. The receptors derive from a man aged 35 to 55 with rheumatoid arthritis.

The chain has TRBV2 and TRBJ2-7; 10 nucleotides align to TRBD1. The CDR3 contains 14 residues. V was clipped by 5 bases and J by 2 bases; unmatched bases: 3. Germline CDR1 reads SNHLY; CDR2 reads FYNNEI. CDR3 residues: CASSSGTGAYEQYF. The CDR3 nucleotides are TGTGCCAGCAGTTCCGGGACAGGGGCCTACGAGCAGTACTTC.

The chain links TRBV7-9 to TRBJ2-2, with D possibly matching TRBD2 (5 bases). V was trimmed by 5 bases and J by 5 bases, leaving 6 bases between them. The germline V gene encodes CDR1 SEHNR and CDR2 FQNEAQ (reference sequence). The CDR3 spans 12 residues. CDR3 protein: CASSRLTGELFF. In DNA form, the CDR3 reads TGTGCCAGCAGCAGACTAACCGGGGAGCTGTTTTTT.